The rows below give T cell receptor beta chains drawn from one sample of a study of T cell responses to AZD1222 COVID-19 vaccine. Sequenced by immunoSEQ multiplex PCR; TCRdb stores in-frame clones only, minus some. The sample yields 70,000 to 90,000 clones, over 75% seen once. The sequenced sample was peripheral blood, obtained 28 days after the second AZD1222 dose. These receptors were taken from an adult who received the AZD1222 COVID-19 vaccine. Each CDR3 is given with its conserved first and last residue. Each record gives: D gene, J gene, V gene, clone size, CDR3 DNA, CDR3 protein. A D gene is named only where the DNA matches it firmly. Clone size, where shown, is once, few, many, or a class for clones that have expanded.

NA	TRBJ1-2	TRBV5-4	NA	TGTGCCAGCAGCTTCGCTTGGGCAGGGCGCAATTATGGCTACACCTTC	CASSFAWAGRNYGYTF
NA	TRBJ2-7	TRBV2	once	TGTGCCAGCACTTCGACGGAGCACTACGAGCAGTACTTC	CASTSTEHYEQYF
NA	TRBJ2-5	TRBV5-1	many	TGCGCCAGCAGCTTGGACGGCAGACGGGAGACCCAGTACTTC	CASSLDGRRETQYF
NA	TRBJ1-2	TRBV24-1	once	TGTGCCACCAGTGAAGCCGACAGCTCGTATGGCTACACCTTC	CATSEADSSYGYTF
NA	TRBJ2-2	TRBV11-3	NA	TGTGCCAGCAGCTTAGGCCCTACGGGGAGGACCGGGGAGCTGTTTTTT	CASSLGPTGRTGELFF
TRBD1	TRBJ1-2	TRBV5-4	NA	TGTGCCAGCAGCTTCGCCGGGACAGGGACCTATGGCTACACCTTC	CASSFAGTGTYGYTF
NA	TRBJ1-1	TRBV12-5	once	TGTGCTAGTGGCCTGACAGAATTAACAACTGAAGCTTTCTTT	CASGLTELTTEAFF
NA	TRBJ1-6	TRBV5-5	NA	TGTGCCAGCAGCGCCGGGGGGCGGGAGGACTATAATTCACCCCTCCACTTT	CASSAGGREDYNSPLHF
NA	TRBJ2-7	TRBV7-2	NA	TGTGCCAGCAGCTTAGGCTTGGGGGATTACGAGCAGTACTTC	CASSLGLGDYEQYF
TRBD1	TRBJ1-1	TRBV28	NA	TGTGCCAGCAGTTTATTGGCCCCAGGGGGGGTGGGCACTGAAGCTTTCTTT	CASSLLAPGGVGTEAFF
NA	TRBJ2-7	TRBV11-2	once	TGTGCCAGCAGCTTAGAACACAGCTCCTACGAGCAGTACTTC	CASSLEHSSYEQYF
TRBD1	TRBJ2-5	TRBV5-4	NA	TGTGCCAGCAGCCCACAGGGGCAGGGGATTAGGGAGACCCAGTACTTC	CASSPQGQGIRETQYF
TRBD2	TRBJ2-7	TRBV10-2	NA	TGCGCCAGCTGGCCTAGCGGGTCCCACTACGAGCAGTACTTC	CASWPSGSHYEQYF
NA	TRBJ2-6	TRBV18	once	TGTGCCAGCTCACCGACGGACTCTGGGGCCAACGTCCTGACTTTC	CASSPTDSGANVLTF